The clone carrying this T cell receptor beta chain was observed at least ten times. The data were taken from a study of glioma-infiltrating T cells. Trimming left V 1 base short and J 10 bases short, with 14 bases between. The CDR3 sequence is 14 residues long. Germline CDR1 is SEHNR and CDR2 is FQNEAQ (reference sequence). Amplification of TCR alpha and beta CDR3 regions from RNA used iRepertoire nested multiplex PCR. Via MiXCR, TCRdb re-called the multiplex PCR reads, giving one row per CDR3 protein. The repertoire holds 150,000 to 200,000 distinct CDR3 sequences, with about 32% as singletons. The TCR comes from a human donor with low-grade glioma or glioblastoma, undergoing nonglioma brain surgery, or in good health (not recorded which). The chain has TRBV7-9 and TRBJ2-1; D is perhaps TRBD2 (5 bases). Sample: glioma tissue, nonneoplastic brain tissue, or PBMCs (not recorded which). The CDR3 nucleotides read TGTGCCAGCAGCTTAGGCGGGTCGGCGGAGGAGCAGTTCTTC. Amino acids: CASSLGGSAEEQFF.